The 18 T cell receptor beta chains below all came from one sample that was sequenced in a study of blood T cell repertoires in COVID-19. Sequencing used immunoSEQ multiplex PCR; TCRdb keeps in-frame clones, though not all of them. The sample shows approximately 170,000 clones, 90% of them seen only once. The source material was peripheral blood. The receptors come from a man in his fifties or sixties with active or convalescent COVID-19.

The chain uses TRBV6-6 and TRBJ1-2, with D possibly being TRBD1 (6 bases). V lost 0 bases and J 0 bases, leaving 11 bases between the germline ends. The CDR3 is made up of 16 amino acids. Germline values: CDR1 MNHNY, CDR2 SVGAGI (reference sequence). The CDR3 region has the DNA TGTGCCAGCAGTTACTCGCACAGGGACGCTAACTATGGCTACACCTTC. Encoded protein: CASSYSHRDANYGYTF.

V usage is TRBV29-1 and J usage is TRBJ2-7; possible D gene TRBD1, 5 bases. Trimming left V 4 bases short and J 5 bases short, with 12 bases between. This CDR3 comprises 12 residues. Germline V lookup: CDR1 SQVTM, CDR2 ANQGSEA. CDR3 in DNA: TGCAGCGTTGCTTTTGTAGGGGACGAGCAGTACTTC. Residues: CSVAFVGDEQYF.

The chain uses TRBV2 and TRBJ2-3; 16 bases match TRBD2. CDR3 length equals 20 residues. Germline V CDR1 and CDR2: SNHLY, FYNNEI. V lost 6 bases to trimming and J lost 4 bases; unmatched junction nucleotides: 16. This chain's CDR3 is CASRALPTGTSGRVADTQYF. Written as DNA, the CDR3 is TGTGCCAGCAGAGCCTTACCGACCGGGACTAGCGGGAGGGTTGCAGATACGCAGTATTTT.

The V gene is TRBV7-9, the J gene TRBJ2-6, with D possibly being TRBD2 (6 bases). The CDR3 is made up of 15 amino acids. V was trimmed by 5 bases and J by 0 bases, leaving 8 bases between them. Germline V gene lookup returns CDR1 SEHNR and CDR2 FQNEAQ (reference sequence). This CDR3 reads CASSQLASGANVLTF. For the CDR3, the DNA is TGTGCCAGCAGCCAACTAGCCTCTGGGGCCAACGTCCTGACTTTC.

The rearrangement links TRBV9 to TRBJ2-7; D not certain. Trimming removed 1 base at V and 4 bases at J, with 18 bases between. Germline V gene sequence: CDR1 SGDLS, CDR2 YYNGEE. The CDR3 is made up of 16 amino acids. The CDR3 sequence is CASSVSAAPNSYEQYF. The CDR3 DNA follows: TGTGCCAGCAGCGTATCGGCAGCGCCTAATTCATACGAGCAGTACTTC. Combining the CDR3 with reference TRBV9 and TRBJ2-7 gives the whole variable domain DSGVTQTPKHLITATGQRVTLRCSPRSGDLSVYWYQQSLDQGLQFLIQYYNGEERAKGNILERFSAQQFPDLHSELNLSSLELGDSALYFCASSVSAAPNSYEQYFGPGTRLTVT.

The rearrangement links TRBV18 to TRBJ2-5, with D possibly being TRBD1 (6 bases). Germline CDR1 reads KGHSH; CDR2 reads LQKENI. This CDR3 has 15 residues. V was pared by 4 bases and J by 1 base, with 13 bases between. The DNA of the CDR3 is TGTGCCAGCTCACTCAACACAGGGTCCCAAGAGACCCAGTACTTC. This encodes CASSLNTGSQETQYF.

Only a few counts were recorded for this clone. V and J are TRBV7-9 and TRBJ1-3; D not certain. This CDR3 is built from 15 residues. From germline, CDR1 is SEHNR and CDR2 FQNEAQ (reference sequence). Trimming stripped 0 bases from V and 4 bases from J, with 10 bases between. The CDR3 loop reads CASSLAQAGGNTIYF. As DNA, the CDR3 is TGTGCCAGCAGCTTAGCTCAGGCGGGAGGAAACACCATATATTTT.

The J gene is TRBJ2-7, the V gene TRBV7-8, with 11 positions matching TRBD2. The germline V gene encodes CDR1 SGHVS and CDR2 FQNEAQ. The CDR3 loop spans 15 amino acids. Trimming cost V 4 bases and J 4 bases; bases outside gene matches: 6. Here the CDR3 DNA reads TGTGCCAGCAGCTCGCAGGGACTAGCGGTTTACGAGCAGTACTTC. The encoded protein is CASSSQGLAVYEQYF. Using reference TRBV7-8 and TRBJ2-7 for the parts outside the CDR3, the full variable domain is GAGVSQSPRYKVAKRGQDVALRCDPISGHVSLFWYQQALGQGPEFLTYFQNEAQLDKSGLPSDRFFAERPEGSVSTLKIQRTQQEDSAVYLCASSSQGLAVYEQYFGPGTRLTVT.

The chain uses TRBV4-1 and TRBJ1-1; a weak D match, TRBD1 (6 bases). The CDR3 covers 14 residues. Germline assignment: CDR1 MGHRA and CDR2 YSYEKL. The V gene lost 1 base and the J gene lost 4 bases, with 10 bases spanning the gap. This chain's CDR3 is CASSQGQGTTEAFF. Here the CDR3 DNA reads TGCGCCAGCAGCCAAGGTCAGGGGACCACTGAAGCTTTCTTT.

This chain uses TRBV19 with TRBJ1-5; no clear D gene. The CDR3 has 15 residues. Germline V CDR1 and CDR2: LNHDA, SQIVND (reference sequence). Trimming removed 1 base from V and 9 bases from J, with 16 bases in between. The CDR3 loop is CASSIVAPLGRPQHF. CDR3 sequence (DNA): TGTGCCAGTAGTATAGTGGCCCCCCTGGGGAGGCCCCAGCATTTT.

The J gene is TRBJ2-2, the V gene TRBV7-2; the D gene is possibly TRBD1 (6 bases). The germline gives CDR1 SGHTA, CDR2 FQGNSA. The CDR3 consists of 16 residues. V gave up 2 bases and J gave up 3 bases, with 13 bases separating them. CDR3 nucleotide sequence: TGTGCCAGCAGCTTATTGAAAACAGGGCACACCGGGGAGCTGTTTTTT. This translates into CASSLLKTGHTGELFF.

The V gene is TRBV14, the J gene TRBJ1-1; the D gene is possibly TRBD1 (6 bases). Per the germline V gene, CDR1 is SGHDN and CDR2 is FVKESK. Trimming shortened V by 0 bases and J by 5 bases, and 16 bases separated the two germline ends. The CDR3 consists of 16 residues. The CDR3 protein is CASSQDSPLTGTEAFF. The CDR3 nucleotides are TGTGCCAGCAGCCAAGATTCCCCTTTAACAGGGACTGAAGCTTTCTTT.

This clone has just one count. This CDR3 is CASSLWPRTDTQYF. The DNA of the CDR3 is TGTGCCAGCAGCTTGTGGCCTCGCACAGATACGCAGTATTTT. The V call is TRBV5-4, the J call TRBJ2-3; no clear D. The germline V gene has CDR1 SGHNT and CDR2 YYREEE (reference sequence). V gave up 1 base and J gave up 1 base, with 7 bases separating them. The CDR3 length is 14 residues.

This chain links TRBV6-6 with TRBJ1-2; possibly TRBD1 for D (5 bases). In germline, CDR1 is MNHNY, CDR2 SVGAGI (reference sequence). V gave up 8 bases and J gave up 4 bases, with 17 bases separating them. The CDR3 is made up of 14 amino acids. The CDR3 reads CASGDQGLGYGYTF. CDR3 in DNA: TGTGCCAGCGGAGACCAGGGCCTTGGCTATGGCTACACCTTC.

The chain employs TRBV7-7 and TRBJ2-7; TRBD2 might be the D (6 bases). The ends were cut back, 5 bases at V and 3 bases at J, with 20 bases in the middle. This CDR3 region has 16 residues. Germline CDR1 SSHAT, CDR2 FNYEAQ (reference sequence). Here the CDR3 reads CASSPLTRLGSYEQYF. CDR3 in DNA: TGTGCCAGCAGCCCCCTGACTAGACTCGGGAGCTACGAGCAGTACTTC.

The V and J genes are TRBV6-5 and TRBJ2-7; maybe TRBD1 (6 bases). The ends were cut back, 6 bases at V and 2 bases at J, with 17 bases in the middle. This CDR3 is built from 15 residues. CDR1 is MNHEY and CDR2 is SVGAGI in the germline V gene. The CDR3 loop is CASSQPRTGTYEQYF. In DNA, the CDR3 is TGTGCCAGCAGCCAGCCCCGAACAGGGACCTACGAGCAGTACTTC.

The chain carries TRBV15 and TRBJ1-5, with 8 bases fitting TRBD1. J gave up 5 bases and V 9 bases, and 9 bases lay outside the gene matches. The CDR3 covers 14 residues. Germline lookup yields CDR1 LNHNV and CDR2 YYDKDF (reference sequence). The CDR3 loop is CATRWTGSDQPQHF. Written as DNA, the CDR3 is TGTGCCACGAGATGGACAGGGTCTGATCAGCCCCAGCATTTT.

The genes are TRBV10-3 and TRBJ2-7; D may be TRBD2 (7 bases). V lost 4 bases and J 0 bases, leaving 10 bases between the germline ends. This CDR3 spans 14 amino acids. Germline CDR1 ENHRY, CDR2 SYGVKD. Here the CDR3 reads CAISGGGASYEQYF. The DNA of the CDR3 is TGTGCCATCAGTGGAGGGGGGGCCTCCTACGAGCAGTACTTC.